Below are 22 T cell receptor beta chains sequenced from a single sample in a study of T cell clonality in common variable immunodeficiency. TCRdb's table, derived via immunoSEQ multiplex PCR, lists solely in-frame clones and lacks some. In total the sample includes around 30,000 clones, none of them seen once. The sequencing input was peripheral blood mononuclear cells. The receptor set was obtained from a person aged 18-70 years in good health.

This clone has ten or more counts. Coverage ceases 3 residues before the CDR3 finishes, and the germline J gene fills in the end. The chain uses TRBV20-1 and TRBJ1-1, with TRBD1 identical over 7 bases. CDR1 and CDR2 (germline): DFQATT, SNEGSKA (reference sequence). The CDR3 sequence is 13 residues long. The V and J ends lost 0 bases and 3 bases, in that order; junction bases with no gene match: 1. The sequenced CDR3 bases are TGCAGTGCTAGAGATACAGGGGACACTGAA. This encodes CSARDTGDTE. The complete CDR3 reads CSARDTGDTEAFF.

Ten or more counts support this clone. From the germline J gene comes the end of the CDR3, since the read stops 3 residues before it. This chain connects TRBV5-1 to TRBJ2-3, with D perhaps TRBD1 (6 bases). CDR1 and CDR2 (germline): SGHRS, YFSETQ. V lost 4 bases and J 0 bases, leaving 9 bases between the germline ends. CDR3 size: 14 residues. The CDR3 sequence: CASSLGGSTDTQYF. CDR3 bases read: TGCGCCAGCAGCCTAGGGGGTAGCACAGATACG.

In its sample, this clone was seen many times. Read sequence stops 3 residues before the CDR3 end, and the germline J gene provides the missing end. The rearrangement joins TRBV5-3 to TRBJ2-2; 13 positions agree with TRBD2. TRBV5-3 is labeled an ORF, and its function is uncertain. The CDR3 loop spans 17 amino acids. J gave up 4 bases and V 4 bases, and 7 bases lay outside the gene matches. CDR3 protein: CARSGLAGVGGTGELFF. Incomplete CDR3 DNA: TGTGCCAGAAGCGGACTAGCGGGAGTTGGAGGCACCGGGGAG.

This clone was seen many times. The junction shows a germline mismatch at one end, possibly a read error. Coverage ceases 3 residues before the CDR3 finishes, and the germline J gene fills in the end. The chain uses TRBV7-7 and TRBJ2-1, with 7 bases that match TRBD2. Germline lookup yields CDR1 SSHAT and CDR2 FNYEAQ (reference sequence). CDR3 length equals 15 residues. CDR3 region: CASSLDPGGYNEQFF. The CDR3 DNA, read in part, is TGTGCTAGCAGCTTAGATCCGGGGGGCTACAATGAG.

This clone was counted many times. The read is 3 residues too short to cover the CDR3 end, so that end is filled in from the germline J gene. The chain is built from TRBV29-1 and TRBJ2-3; no definite D call. The germline gives CDR1 SQVTM, CDR2 ANQGSEA. The CDR3 runs to 13 residues. This chain's CDR3 is CSVERAVQETQYF. CDR3 DNA (partial): TGCAGCGTTGAAAGGGCAGTACAAGAGACG.

This clone has more than one count but fewer than ten. With the read ending 3 residues before the CDR3 end, the germline J gene is used to fill in that end. V is TRBV19 and J is TRBJ2-4, with a tentative D call TRBD2 (5 bases). The germline CDR1 and CDR2 sequences are LNHDA and SQIVND (reference sequence). CDR3 length equals 16 residues. The CDR3 loop is CASSQSGGGLVYGQYF. CDR3 bases read: TGTGCCAGTAGCCAATCCGGAGGTGGGCTGGTCTATGGT. The whole variable domain, filled in from reference TRBV19 and TRBJ2-4, reads DGGITQSPKYLFRKEGQNVTLSCEQNLNHDAMYWYRQDPGQGLRLIYYSQIVNDFQKGDIAEGYSVSREKKESFPLTVTSAQKNPTAFYLCASSQSGGGLVYGQYFGAGTRLSVL.

The CDR3 here is CASSLVGQSYNEQFF. The sequenced part of the CDR3 DNA is TGTGCCAGCAGCTTAGTCGGACAGTCGTACAATGAG. This chain connects TRBV11-1 to TRBJ2-1, with D possibly being TRBD1 (6 bases). The read is 3 residues too short to cover the CDR3 end, so that end is filled in from the germline J gene. Per the germline V gene, CDR1 is SGHAT and CDR2 is FQDESV (reference sequence). The length of the CDR3 is 15 residues. V gave up 1 base and J gave up 4 bases, with 11 bases separating them.

A remark on this clone: The read terminates 3 residues ahead of where the CDR3 ends, so the germline J gene completes it. The chain carries TRBV20-1 and TRBJ1-2, with D perhaps matching TRBD1 (5 bases). The length of the CDR3 is 13 residues. Germline V CDR1 and CDR2: DFQATT, SNEGSKA (reference sequence). The CDR3 protein is CSPIAGLNNDYTF. Partial CDR3 DNA: TGCAGTCCCATAGCGGGACTAAACAATGAC.

With respect to this clone: A read error likely explains this, since a far larger clone differs by one base. Read coverage stops 3 residues before the CDR3 terminus; the germline J gene supplies the remainder. The rearrangement joins TRBV6-2 or TRBV6-3 to TRBJ2-5, with D hard to call. This CDR3 contains 12 residues. V dropped 4 bases and J dropped 5 bases, with 8 bases sitting between them. The V gene's germline CDR1 is MNHEY and CDR2 SVGEGT. The CDR3 DNA, read in part, is TGTGCCAGCAGTTGCTTCAGGGAGACC. Protein sequence: CASSCFRET. The entire CDR3 sequence reads CASSCFRETQYF.

In this sample, this clone turned up many times. Its ends do not fully match the called genes, so a read error is possible. Read sequence stops 3 residues before the CDR3 end, and the germline J gene provides the missing end. The chain is built from TRBV7-7 and TRBJ2-5, with a possible D match to TRBD2 (7 bases). The CDR3 is made up of 14 amino acids. CDR1 and CDR2 from the germline V gene are SSHAT and FNYEAQ (reference sequence). The CDR3 sequence is CASSPGEGWETQYF. Incomplete CDR3 DNA: TGTGCTAGCAGCCCAGGGGAGGGGTGGGAGACC.

This clone was seen at least ten times. The read falls 3 residues short of the CDR3 end, and the missing part is taken from the germline J gene. V gene TRBV20-1 combines with J gene TRBJ1-1; D perhaps matches TRBD1 (6 bases). CDR1 and CDR2 (germline): DFQATT, SNEGSKA (reference sequence). The CDR3 is 11 amino acids. The CDR3 protein is CSAWNKGVAFF. Incomplete CDR3 DNA: TGCAGTGCTTGGAACAAGGGGGTG.

This clone was found many times. The CDR3 DNA, read in part, is TGTGCCAGCTCACTTTATCAGGGGTCTGGCGACGAG. Its translation is CASSLYQGSGDE. The CDR3 reads in full as CASSLYQGSGDEQYF. The gene calls are TRBV18 and TRBJ2-7; possibly TRBD1 for D (6 bases). The CDR3 is cut off 3 residues early in the read; its end comes from the germline J gene. The CDR3 loop spans 15 amino acids. CDR1 is KGHSH and CDR2 is LQKENI in the germline V gene. V lost 4 bases and J 5 bases, leaving 18 bases between the germline ends.

This clone was observed many times. The observed sequence ends 3 residues before the CDR3 terminus, with the missing tail filled in from the germline J gene. The chain recombines TRBV5-1 with TRBJ1-5, with D possibly matching TRBD1 (5 bases). The germline V gene encodes CDR1 SGHRS and CDR2 YFSETQ. The ends were cut back, 4 bases at V and 2 bases at J, with 10 bases in the middle. The CDR3 has 14 residues. CDR3 DNA, as far as it was read: TGCGCCAGCAGCGCTCAGGGAGGCAATCAGCCC. Translating it yields CASSAQGGNQP. The complete CDR3 sequence is CASSAQGGNQPQHF.

This clone was detected many times. The read terminates 3 residues before the CDR3 end, so the remaining end is supplied by the germline J gene. The chain recombines TRBV14 with TRBJ2-3; the match to TRBD1 covers 8 bases. V dropped 0 bases and J dropped 0; count of bases not matched to a gene: 8. Germline assignment: CDR1 SGHDN and CDR2 FVKESK. The CDR3 is 18 amino acids. CDR3 loop: CASSQDQGQGISTDTQYF. The part of the CDR3 DNA that was read is TGTGCCAGCAGCCAAGATCAAGGACAGGGTATCAGCACAGATACG.

This clone showed up many times. Read sequence stops 3 residues before the CDR3 end, and the germline J gene provides the missing end. The chain carries TRBV2 and TRBJ2-2; the D is unclear. The CDR3 consists of 17 residues. The germline V and J ends were trimmed by 6 bases and 2 bases, with 19 bases remaining between them. CDR1 is SNHLY, CDR2 FYNNEI, per germline. This CDR3 reads CASRREAGTLNTGELFF. The part of the CDR3 DNA that was read is TGTGCCAGCAGGAGAGAAGCAGGCACTTTAAACACCGGGGAG.

There are a few counts of this clone. The CDR3 end lies 3 residues beyond the end of the read and is filled in from the germline J gene. This sequence joins TRBV7-9 and TRBJ1-2, with a tentative D call TRBD1 (6 bases). The CDR3 loop spans 14 amino acids. Germline CDR1 and CDR2: SEHNR and FQNEAQ (reference sequence). The V end lost 5 bases, the J end lost 4 bases, and 14 bases lay between the germline ends. The CDR3 loop reads CASSHPTGSYGYTF. CDR3 DNA, as far as it was read: TGTGCCAGCAGCCACCCGACAGGCTCCTATGGC.

Relative to its sample, this clone is medium-sized. The read stops 3 residues short of the end of the CDR3; the missing end is completed from the germline J gene. The rearrangement links TRBV20-1 to TRBJ2-2; 14 nucleotides agree with TRBD2. Germline loops: CDR1 DFQATT, CDR2 SNEGSKA (reference sequence). This CDR3 contains 15 residues. The V segment lost 6 bases and the J segment 1 base; nucleotides outside the gene matches: 1. Incomplete CDR3 DNA: TGCAGTGCCGGGACTAGCGGGAGGAACACCGGGGAG. It codes for CSAGTSGRNTGE. The full CDR3 protein is CSAGTSGRNTGELFF.

This clone was observed many times. The read terminates 3 residues before the CDR3 end, so the remaining end is supplied by the germline J gene. The chain is built from TRBV7-3 and TRBJ2-1, with 13 bases that match TRBD2. Germline lookup yields CDR1 SGHTA and CDR2 FQGTGA. V lost 0 bases to trimming and J lost 7 bases; unmatched junction nucleotides: 0. The CDR3 consists of 15 residues. CDR3 protein: CASSLTTSGGNEQFF. The DNA read from the CDR3 is TGTGCCAGCAGCTTAACGACTAGCGGGGGGAATGAG.

This clone occurred many times. The read terminates 3 residues before the CDR3 end, so the remaining end is supplied by the germline J gene. The rearrangement uses TRBV20-1 and TRBJ2-3; the match to TRBD1 covers 7 bases. After removal of 7 bases from V and 0 bases from J, the junction contained 4 bases not matched to a gene. Germline values: CDR1 DFQATT, CDR2 SNEGSKA (reference sequence). The CDR3 totals 13 residues. CDR3 amino acids: CSVEDRSTDTQYF. CDR3 DNA, as far as it was read: TGCAGTGTCGAGGACAGGAGCACAGATACG.

The table lists this clone with many counts. The read terminates 3 residues ahead of where the CDR3 ends, so the germline J gene completes it. The rearrangement joins TRBV14 to TRBJ1-2, with a tentative D call TRBD1 (5 bases). V lost 0 bases and J lost 6, with 14 bases in between. The CDR3 totals 15 residues. The V gene's germline CDR1 is SGHDN and CDR2 FVKESK. The CDR3 spells CASSQDRAPGHGYTF. The CDR3 DNA, read in part, is TGTGCCAGCAGCCAAGATAGGGCGCCAGGGCATGGC.

Ten or more counts support this clone. The read gets to within 3 residues of the CDR3 end, and the germline J gene fills in the rest. The chain combines TRBV6-2 or TRBV6-3 with TRBJ1-1; TRBD1 aligns across 7 bases. CDR1 and CDR2 (germline): MNHEY, SVGEGT. With V trimmed by 6 bases and J by 1 base, 5 bases remained unmatched. The CDR3 has 14 amino acids. The CDR3 reads CASRPGQRNTEAFF. The part of the CDR3 DNA that was read is TGTGCCAGCAGGCCGGGACAGCGGAACACTGAA.

This clone was found a few times. The read is 3 residues too short to cover the CDR3 end, so that end is filled in from the germline J gene. The chain uses TRBV19 and TRBJ1-2; possibly TRBD1 for D (5 bases). CDR1 is LNHDA and CDR2 is SQIVND in the germline V gene (reference sequence). The CDR3 runs 14 residues. The CDR3 spells CASNEGTYSYDYTF. The CDR3 bases that were read are TGTGCCAGTAATGAGGGGACTTACTCCTACGAC. The full variable domain, rest sourced from reference TRBV19 and TRBJ1-2, is DGGITQSPKYLFRKEGQNVTLSCEQNLNHDAMYWYRQDPGQGLRLIYYSQIVNDFQKGDIAEGYSVSREKKESFPLTVTSAQKNPTAFYLCASNEGTYSYDYTFGSGTRLTVV.